These T cell receptor beta chains were read from a single sample in a study of read filtering for tumor transcriptome and immune sequencing. TCRdb processed the reads anew with MiXCR; each CDR3 protein has one entry. This table holds tens of thousands of distinct CDR3 sequences, less than 20% found once. Sequencing was carried out using a population of CD138-negative cells sorted from bone marrow. Receptors originate from a donor at least 40 years old with multiple myeloma. CDR3s include the opening cysteine and the closing phenylalanine or tryptophan. Each record gives: D gene, clone size, J gene, V gene, CDR3 protein, CDR3 DNA. D genes are given only for firm matches. For some rows the clone size is stated as once, few or many, or as a class when expanded; others skip it.

d_gene: TRBD2
abundance: many
j_gene: TRBJ2-2
v_gene: TRBV9
CDR3aa: CASSVAPWGEGKDTGELFF
CDR3nt: TGTGCCAGCAGCGTAGCCCCGTGGGGGGAGGGCAAGGACACCGGGGAGCTGTTTTTT

d_gene: TRBD2
abundance: many
j_gene: TRBJ2-1
v_gene: TRBV3-1
CDR3aa: CASSQAGGSYNEQFF
CDR3nt: TGTGCCAGCAGCCAAGCGGGAGGATCCTACAATGAGCAGTTCTTC

d_gene: TRBD2
abundance: many
j_gene: TRBJ2-1
v_gene: TRBV5-1
CDR3aa: CASSVAGGAYNEQFF
CDR3nt: TGCGCCAGCAGCGTCGCGGGGGGGGCCTACAATGAGCAGTTCTTC

d_gene: TRBD2
abundance: many
j_gene: TRBJ2-1
v_gene: TRBV10-3
CDR3aa: CAISDPGLAGGPFYNEQFF
CDR3nt: TGTGCCATCAGTGACCCGGGACTAGCGGGAGGGCCGTTCTACAATGAGCAGTTCTTC

d_gene: TRBD2
abundance: many
j_gene: TRBJ2-5
v_gene: TRBV6-1
CDR3aa: CASSKLAGESETQYF
CDR3nt: TGTGCCAGCAGTAAACTAGCGGGAGAGTCGGAGACCCAGTACTTC

d_gene: TRBD2
abundance: NA
j_gene: TRBJ2-5
v_gene: TRBV5-4
CDR3aa: CASTSGSSGETQYF
CDR3nt: TGTGCCAGCACTAGCGGGAGTAGCGGAGAGACCCAGTACTTC

d_gene: TRBD2
abundance: many
j_gene: TRBJ2-1
v_gene: TRBV5-1
CDR3aa: CASSLGLAGSSYNEQFF
CDR3nt: TGCGCCAGCAGCTTAGGGCTAGCGGGGAGCTCCTACAATGAGCAGTTCTTC

d_gene: NA
abundance: few
j_gene: TRBJ1-2
v_gene: TRBV9
CDR3aa: CASSVSLPRWVGCGYTF
CDR3nt: TGTGCCAGCAGCGTAAGCCTCCCCAGGTGGGTAGGTTGCGGCTACACCTTC

d_gene: NA
abundance: many
j_gene: TRBJ2-1
v_gene: TRBV6-5
CDR3aa: CASSYSIHQAHEQFF
CDR3nt: TGTGCCAGCAGTTACTCGATCCATCAAGCCCATGAGCAGTTCTTC

d_gene: NA
abundance: many
j_gene: TRBJ1-5
v_gene: TRBV6-2/TRBV6-3
CDR3aa: CASSLRGGPLGNQPQHF
CDR3nt: TGTGCCAGCAGTCTCAGGGGAGGTCCTCTGGGCAATCAGCCCCAGCATTTT

d_gene: NA
abundance: many
j_gene: TRBJ2-1
v_gene: TRBV20-1
CDR3aa: CSARTRGPYNEQFF
CDR3nt: TGCAGTGCCCGCACTAGAGGCCCCTACAATGAGCAGTTCTTC

d_gene: TRBD1
abundance: few
j_gene: TRBJ1-3
v_gene: TRBV28
CDR3aa: CASSAGQNSGNTIYF
CDR3nt: TGTGCCAGCAGCGCGGGACAGAACTCTGGAAACACCATATATTTT

d_gene: NA
abundance: many
j_gene: TRBJ1-5
v_gene: TRBV2
CDR3aa: CASRRRINNQPQHF
CDR3nt: TGTGCCAGCAGGAGACGGATCAACAATCAGCCCCAGCATTTT

d_gene: TRBD1
abundance: many
j_gene: TRBJ2-3
v_gene: TRBV29-1
CDR3aa: CSVEAGAGGRTDTQYF
CDR3nt: TGCAGCGTTGAAGCCGGGGCAGGGGGAAGGACAGATACGCAGTATTTT

d_gene: NA
abundance: many
j_gene: TRBJ1-1
v_gene: TRBV5-1
CDR3aa: CASSWGVDTEAFF
CDR3nt: TGCGCCAGCAGCTGGGGGGTGGACACTGAAGCTTTCTTT

d_gene: TRBD1
abundance: NA
j_gene: TRBJ2-1
v_gene: TRBV10-3
CDR3aa: CAISRDRGNNEQFF
CDR3nt: TGTGCCATCAGCCGGGACAGGGGTAACAATGAGCAGTTCTTC

d_gene: NA
abundance: NA
j_gene: TRBJ1-3
v_gene: TRBV19
CDR3aa: CASSIMGLSGVSSGNTIYF
CDR3nt: TGTGCCAGTAGTATTATGGGCCTCTCGGGAGTAAGCTCTGGAAACACCATATATTTT

d_gene: NA
abundance: many
j_gene: TRBJ2-2
v_gene: TRBV10-3
CDR3aa: CAAGGLTNTGELFF
CDR3nt: TGTGCCGCAGGGGGGCTGACGAACACCGGGGAGCTGTTTTTT

d_gene: NA
abundance: few
j_gene: TRBJ2-3
v_gene: TRBV27
CDR3aa: CASGITDTQYF
CDR3nt: TGTGCCAGCGGGATCACAGATACGCAGTATTTT

d_gene: NA
abundance: many
j_gene: TRBJ2-3
v_gene: TRBV18
CDR3aa: CASSPGLSMTDTQYF
CDR3nt: TGTGCCAGCTCACCAGGACTATCAATGACAGATACGCAGTATTTT

d_gene: TRBD1
abundance: many
j_gene: TRBJ2-2
v_gene: TRBV18
CDR3aa: CASSPLGQGGSGELFF
CDR3nt: TGTGCCAGCTCACCCTTGGGACAGGGTGGATCCGGGGAGCTGTTTTTT

d_gene: NA
abundance: NA
j_gene: TRBJ2-3
v_gene: TRBV14
CDR3aa: CASSPWAGGTDTQYF
CDR3nt: TGTGCCAGCAGCCCGTGGGCAGGGGGCACAGATACGCAGTATTTT

d_gene: NA
abundance: many
j_gene: TRBJ1-2
v_gene: TRBV12-3/TRBV12-4
CDR3aa: CASSTTGLYGYTF
CDR3nt: TGTGCCAGCAGTACCACAGGGCTCTATGGCTACACCTTC

d_gene: NA
abundance: once
j_gene: TRBJ1-4
v_gene: TRBV13
CDR3aa: CASSNPGADSEKLFF
CDR3nt: TGTGCCAGCAGTAATCCAGGGGCGGATTCGGAAAAACTGTTTTTT

d_gene: TRBD2
abundance: few
j_gene: TRBJ2-7
v_gene: TRBV28
CDR3aa: CASIGLAGFQGEQYF
CDR3nt: TGTGCCAGCATCGGGCTAGCGGGATTCCAGGGCGAGCAGTACTTC